This T cell receptor beta chain was found in a study of vaccination and CD4 T cells after COVID-19. Study overall: Comprising six males and four females, the convalescent participants counted two Hispanic individuals among them. Drawing of post-COVID samples took place a median around 110 days after diagnosis (range 35 to 161).

In regard to this clonotype: The antigen is undetermined.

From germline, CDR1 is MNHNS and CDR2 SASEGT. The CDR3 has 16 amino acids. V gave up 1 base and J gave up 0 bases, with 13 bases separating them. Oncomine TCR Beta short-read sequencing was applied to DNA from cultured CD4+ T cells. The source of extracted genomic DNA was cultured CD4+ T cells. TCRdb passed the PCR reads through MiXCR, listing each CDR3 protein once. The table records over 10,000 distinct CDR3 sequences, less than 30% of them present only once. Specified treatment: roughly 11-day PBMC culture with coronavirus spike peptide pools or control peptides (ViraFEST assay). Expanded clonotypes were found by TCR sequencing after peptide-pool stimulation (ViraFEST).

The specimen was CD4+ T cells from blood, cultured in vitro, collected before SARS-CoV-2 vaccination. The gene calls are TRBV6-1 and TRBJ2-7; possibly TRBD2 for D (5 bases). The clonotype comes from a human donor who received a COVID-19 vaccine. CDR3 sequence reads: CASSEGRARSSYEQYF. The CDR3 region has the DNA TGTGCCAGCAGTGAAGGGCGGGCACGTAGCTCCTACGAGCAGTACTTC.